The sequence of this T cell receptor (beta chain) was determined in a study of HIV-infected children after antiretroviral therapy interruption. This CDR3 spans 17 amino acids. Germline lookup yields CDR1 DFQATT and CDR2 SNEGSKA (reference sequence). Trimming pared 3 bases from V and 7 bases from J, leaving 28 bases between. This clonotype showed up many times. A 3' RACE protocol on RNA, with unique molecular identifiers, produced the TCR library. MiXCR, run by TCRdb on the 3' RACE reads, gives a single entry per CDR3 protein. The sample lists fewer than 50,000 distinct CDR3 sequences, 3.5% to 5% occurring once. Treatment meaning: PENTA 11 planned treatment interruption arm or continuous ART arm.

This sample comprised CD45RA+ CD4+ T cells from PBMCs, pooled from several time points, obtained from a donor given antiretroviral therapy, either interrupted or continuous. The subset was: naive CD4+ CD45RA+ CD45RO- T cells. This receptor was identified in a pool of human donors with HIV. The chain joins TRBV20-1 to TRBJ2-7, with D unresolved. CDR3 residues: CSASVFASSSTSEEQYF. The CDR3 DNA follows: TGCAGTGCTAGCGTTTTCGCCAGTAGTTCCACGAGCGAAGAGCAGTACTTC.